This T cell receptor beta chain was documented in a study of Graves' ophthalmopathy and Graves' hyperthyroidism. V gave up 0 bases and J gave up 6 bases, with 11 bases separating them. The CDR3 totals 14 residues. CDR1 is MNHNS and CDR2 is SASEGT in the germline V gene. The authors enrolled newly diagnosed hyperthyroidism patients aged 18 to 65 with under 2 months' duration. Using RNA transcripts, the TCR beta CDR3 regions were amplified. The authors performed first-round RT-PCR with HTBI primers and then a second-round multiplex PCR. One entry per CDR3 protein results from TCRdb running MiXCR on the multiplex PCR reads. The table has about 620,000 distinct CDR3 sequences, approximately 21% seen once. This clonotype appeared many times.

The sequencing input was peripheral blood. This receptor was identified in a woman aged 18-29 years with stable Graves' hyperthyroidism. Some clones in this sample may be carry-over from other donors' samples. V usage is TRBV6-1 and J usage is TRBJ1-1; the D is unclear. This CDR3 reads CASSEAPLWPEAFF. The CDR3, as DNA: TGTGCCAGCAGTGAAGCGCCGTTGTGGCCTGAAGCTTTCTTT.